The clone carrying this TCR beta chain is classed as medium-sized (0.01 to 0.1%). Its antigen remains unidentified. This specimen belongs to a study of HIV-infected patients and healthy controls. Findings of the study overall: During therapy, HIV-associated CDR3s fell significantly in frequency, while CMV-associated CDR3s did not change significantly. HIV+ repertoires were severely depleted of MAIT alpha-chain CDR3s, unlike healthy controls. The seeming recovery of the Gini index after therapy in HIV-infected patients vanished in size-matched data.

All unsorted peripheral T cells were captured because whole blood was used without fractionation. Enrollment excluded donors with tumors, hepatitis B or C, or recent vaccination. The CDR3 spans 16 residues. The J segment lost 8 bases and the V segment lost 5 bases, leaving 12 bases of the junction unmatched. The V gene's germline CDR1 is SGHVS and CDR2 FNYEAQ. cDNA was made from approximately 0.55 ug RNA using alpha and beta constant primers. Each of the alpha and beta chains got its own library through chain-specific third strand synthesis with indices. Via MiXCR, TCRdb re-called the 5' RACE reads, giving one row per CDR3 protein. The data hold some 9,900 distinct CDR3 sequences, with around 5.2% observed a single time.

The sample in question was blood, obtained before antiretroviral therapy. This chain links TRBV7-6 with TRBJ2-1, with 10 bases aligning to TRBD2. This TCR was recovered from an adult with HIV infection. The CDR3 bases are TGTGCCAGCAGCCTCCTGGGACTAGCGCCGGGAGATGAGCAGTTCTTC. Translating gives CASSLLGLAPGDEQFF.